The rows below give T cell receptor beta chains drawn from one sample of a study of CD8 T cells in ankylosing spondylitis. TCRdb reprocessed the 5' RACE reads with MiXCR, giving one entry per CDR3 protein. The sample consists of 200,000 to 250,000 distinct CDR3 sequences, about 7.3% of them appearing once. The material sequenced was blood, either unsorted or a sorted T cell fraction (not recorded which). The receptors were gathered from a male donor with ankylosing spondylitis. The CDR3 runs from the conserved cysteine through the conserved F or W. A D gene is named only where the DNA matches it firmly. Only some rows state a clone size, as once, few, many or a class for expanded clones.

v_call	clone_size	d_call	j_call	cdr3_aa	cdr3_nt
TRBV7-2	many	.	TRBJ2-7	CASSLWGDEQYF	TGTGCCAGCAGCTTATGGGGGGACGAGCAGTACTTC
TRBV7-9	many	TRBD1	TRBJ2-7	CASSGTGGNYEQYF	TGTGCCAGCAGCGGGACAGGGGGCAACTACGAGCAGTACTTC
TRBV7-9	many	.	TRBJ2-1	CASSPGHNEQFF	TGTGCCAGCAGCCCGGGACACAATGAGCAGTTCTTC
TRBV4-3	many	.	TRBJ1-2	CASSQEGAPNYGYTF	TGCGCCAGCAGCCAAGAAGGGGCTCCCAACTATGGCTACACCTTC
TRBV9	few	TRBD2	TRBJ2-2	CASSVEGRAATGELFF	TGTGCCAGCAGCGTCGAGGGGAGGGCAGCCACCGGGGAGCTGTTTTTT
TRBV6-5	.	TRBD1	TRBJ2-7	CASSYSTGQVSYEQYF	TGTGCCAGCAGTTACTCGACGGGACAGGTCTCCTACGAGCAGTACTTC
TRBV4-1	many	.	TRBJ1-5	CASSQVGGRNQPQHF	TGCGCCAGCAGCCAAGTTGGGGGACGCAATCAGCCCCAGCATTTT
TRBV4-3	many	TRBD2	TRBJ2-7	CASSQGLAGVYEQYF	TGCGCCAGCAGCCAAGGACTAGCGGGAGTCTACGAGCAGTACTTC
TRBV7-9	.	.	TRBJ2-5	CASSLGGYLYQETQYF	TGTGCCAGCAGCTTAGGGGGCTACCTTTACCAAGAGACCCAGTACTTC
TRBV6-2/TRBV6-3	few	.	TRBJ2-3	CASSYRDGSTDTQYF	TGTGCCAGCAGTTACAGGGACGGCAGCACAGATACGCAGTATTTT
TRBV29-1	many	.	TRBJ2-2	CSVLANGELFF	TGCAGCGTTCTGGCTAACGGGGAGCTGTTTTTT
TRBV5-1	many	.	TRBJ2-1	CASSLGPNFWEQFF	TGCGCCAGCAGCTTGGGGCCAAACTTTTGGGAGCAGTTCTTC
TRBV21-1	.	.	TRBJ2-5	CALRSRPETQYF	TGTGCCCTAAGAAGTCGGCCCGAGACCCAGTACTTC
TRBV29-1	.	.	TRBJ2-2	CSVTGGRELFF	TGCAGCGTGACGGGTGGCAGGGAGCTGTTTTTT
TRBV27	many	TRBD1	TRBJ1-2	CASSPSDRSGYTF	TGTGCCAGCAGTCCGTCGGACAGGAGTGGCTACACCTTC
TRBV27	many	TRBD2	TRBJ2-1	CASSHGLAGVGNEQFF	TGTGCCAGCAGTCACGGACTAGCGGGAGTGGGGAATGAGCAGTTCTTC
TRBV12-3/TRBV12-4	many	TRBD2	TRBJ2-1	CASSLAGGPGNEQFF	TGTGCCAGCAGTTTAGCGGGAGGGCCTGGGAATGAGCAGTTCTTC
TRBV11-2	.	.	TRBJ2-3	CASRSDTDYTDTQYF	TGTGCCAGCAGAAGCGACACCGATTACACAGATACGCAGTATTTT
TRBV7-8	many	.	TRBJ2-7	CASSFGPPIYEQYF	TGTGCCAGCAGCTTCGGGCCACCTATTTACGAGCAGTACTTC
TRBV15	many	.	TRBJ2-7	CATQEGNEQYF	TGTGCCACTCAGGAAGGGAACGAGCAGTACTTC
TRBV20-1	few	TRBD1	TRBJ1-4	CSARDSGGVIATNEKLFF	TGCAGTGCTAGAGATTCAGGGGGCGTGATTGCAACTAATGAAAAACTGTTTTTT
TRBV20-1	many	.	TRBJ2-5	CSAREKGTGETQYF	TGCAGTGCTAGAGAAAAGGGGACTGGAGAGACCCAGTACTTC
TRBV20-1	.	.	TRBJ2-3	CSARRRQHTDTQYF	TGCAGTGCTAGGCGACGCCAGCACACAGATACGCAGTATTTT
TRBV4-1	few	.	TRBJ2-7	CASSQGFDYEQYF	TGCGCCAGCAGCCAAGGGTTCGACTACGAGCAGTACTTC
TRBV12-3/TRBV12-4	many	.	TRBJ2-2	CASSRGFRNTGELFF	TGTGCCAGCAGCCGAGGATTCAGGAACACCGGGGAGCTGTTTTTT
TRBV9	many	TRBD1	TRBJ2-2	CASGTANTGELFF	TGTGCCAGTGGGACAGCTAACACCGGGGAGCTGTTTTTT
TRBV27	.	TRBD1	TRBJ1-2	CASSLSPGTGNGYTF	TGTGCCAGCAGTTTATCCCCCGGGACAGGCAATGGCTACACCTTC
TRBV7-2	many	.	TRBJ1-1	CASSVYRVTEAFF	TGTGCCAGCAGCGTCTACAGGGTTACTGAAGCTTTCTTT
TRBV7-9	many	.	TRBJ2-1	CASSFGTLNEQFF	TGTGCCAGCAGCTTCGGGACTCTAAATGAGCAGTTCTTC
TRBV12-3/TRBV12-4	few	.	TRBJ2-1	CASSLRPFFGDNEQFF	TGTGCCAGCAGTTTACGGCCCTTTTTCGGGGACAATGAGCAGTTCTTC
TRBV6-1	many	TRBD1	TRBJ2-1	CASTGGQGYNEQFF	TGTGCCAGCACAGGGGGACAGGGCTACAATGAGCAGTTCTTC
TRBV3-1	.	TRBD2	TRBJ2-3	CASCTRGGRSGRGTDTQYF	TGTGCCAGCTGCACGCGGGGCGGCCGAAGCGGGAGAGGCACAGATACGCAGTATTTT
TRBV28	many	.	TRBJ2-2	CASSPRRWSGELFF	TGTGCCAGCAGTCCTAGGCGTTGGTCCGGGGAGCTGTTTTTT
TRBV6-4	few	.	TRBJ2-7	CASSIAASSYEQYF	TGTGCCAGCAGCATAGCGGCAAGCTCCTACGAGCAGTACTTC
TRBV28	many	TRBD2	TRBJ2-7	CASSLNPRSGDLSYEQYF	TGTGCCAGCAGTTTAAACCCTCGGAGCGGGGACCTCTCCTACGAGCAGTACTTC
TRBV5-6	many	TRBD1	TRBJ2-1	CASSWGQGVNEQFF	TGTGCCAGCAGCTGGGGACAGGGAGTAAATGAGCAGTTCTTC
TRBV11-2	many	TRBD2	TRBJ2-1	CASSLAAGGPDEQFF	TGTGCCAGCAGCTTAGCCGCGGGAGGTCCGGATGAGCAGTTCTTC
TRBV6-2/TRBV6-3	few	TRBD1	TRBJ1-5	CASSYAIGQGRESNQPQHF	TGTGCCAGCAGTTACGCCATCGGACAGGGTAGGGAGAGCAATCAGCCCCAGCATTTT
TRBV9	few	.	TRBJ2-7	CASSASGGTGIHEQYF	TGTGCCAGCAGCGCCTCGGGGGGGACAGGGATCCACGAGCAGTACTTC
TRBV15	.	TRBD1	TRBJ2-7	CATSASRQGISYEQYF	TGTGCCACCAGCGCCTCAAGACAGGGAATCTCCTACGAGCAGTACTTC
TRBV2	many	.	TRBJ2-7	CASSETVGEQYF	TGTGCCAGCAGTGAAACCGTCGGGGAGCAGTACTTC
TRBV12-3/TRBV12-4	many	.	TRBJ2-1	CASSLGPFF	TGTGCCAGCAGTTTAGGCCCGTTCTTC
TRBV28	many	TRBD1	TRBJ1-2	CASSFRRTGGYGYTF	TGTGCCAGCAGTTTTCGGCGGACAGGGGGCTATGGCTACACCTTC
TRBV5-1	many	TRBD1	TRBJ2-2	CASSSGTGGFTGELFF	TGCGCCAGCAGCTCCGGGACAGGGGGTTTCACCGGGGAGCTGTTTTTT
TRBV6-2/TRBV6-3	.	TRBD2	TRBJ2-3	CASRTGTSFTDTQYF	TGTGCCAGCAGAACCGGGACTAGTTTCACAGATACGCAGTATTTT
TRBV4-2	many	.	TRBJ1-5	CASSQDRQGSQPQHF	TGTGCCAGCAGCCAAGATCGTCAGGGTTCCCAGCCCCAGCATTTT
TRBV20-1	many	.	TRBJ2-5	CSARVFDSQETQYF	TGCAGTGCTAGAGTCTTTGACAGCCAAGAGACCCAGTACTTC
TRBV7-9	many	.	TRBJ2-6	CASSLSSGANVLTF	TGTGCCAGCAGCCTAAGCTCTGGGGCCAACGTCCTGACTTTC
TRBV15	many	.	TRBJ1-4	CATSRDRRDLPPQKLFF	TGTGCCACCAGCAGAGATCGGCGGGACCTTCCTCCCCAAAAACTGTTTTTT
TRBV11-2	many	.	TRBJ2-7	CASTQTHYEQYF	TGTGCCAGCACCCAGACCCACTACGAGCAGTACTTC
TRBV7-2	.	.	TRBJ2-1	CASTLSYNEQFF	TGTGCCAGCACCCTGAGCTACAATGAGCAGTTCTTC
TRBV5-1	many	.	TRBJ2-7	CARDYEQYF	TGCGCGAGGGACTACGAGCAGTACTTC
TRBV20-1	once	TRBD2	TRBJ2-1	CCARAYRGIAGGDEQFF	TGCTGCGCTAGAGCCTATAGGGGGATAGCGGGAGGCGATGAGCAGTTCTTC
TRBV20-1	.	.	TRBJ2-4	CIARDGRLGKNIQYF	TGCATTGCTAGGGACGGCCGACTGGGCAAAAACATTCAGTACTTC
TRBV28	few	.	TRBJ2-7	CASSFSLYSYEQYF	TGTGCCAGCAGTTTCTCCTTATACTCCTACGAGCAGTACTTC
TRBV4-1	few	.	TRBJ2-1	CASSQVSQTEQFF	TGCGCCAGCAGCCAAGTCTCACAGACAGAGCAGTTCTTC
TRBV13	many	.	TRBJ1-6	CASSLSPTRTSPLHF	TGTGCCAGCAGCTTAAGTCCTACGAGGACTTCACCCCTCCACTTT
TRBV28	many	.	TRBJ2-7	CASSLGEDYEQYF	TGTGCCAGCAGTTTGGGGGAAGACTACGAGCAGTACTTC
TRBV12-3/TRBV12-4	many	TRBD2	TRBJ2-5	CASQPLGEGLGETQYF	TGTGCCAGCCAGCCTCTGGGGGAGGGCCTAGGGGAGACCCAGTACTTC
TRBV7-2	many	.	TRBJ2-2	CASSLYLGELFF	TGTGCCAGCAGCTTATATCTTGGGGAGCTGTTTTTT